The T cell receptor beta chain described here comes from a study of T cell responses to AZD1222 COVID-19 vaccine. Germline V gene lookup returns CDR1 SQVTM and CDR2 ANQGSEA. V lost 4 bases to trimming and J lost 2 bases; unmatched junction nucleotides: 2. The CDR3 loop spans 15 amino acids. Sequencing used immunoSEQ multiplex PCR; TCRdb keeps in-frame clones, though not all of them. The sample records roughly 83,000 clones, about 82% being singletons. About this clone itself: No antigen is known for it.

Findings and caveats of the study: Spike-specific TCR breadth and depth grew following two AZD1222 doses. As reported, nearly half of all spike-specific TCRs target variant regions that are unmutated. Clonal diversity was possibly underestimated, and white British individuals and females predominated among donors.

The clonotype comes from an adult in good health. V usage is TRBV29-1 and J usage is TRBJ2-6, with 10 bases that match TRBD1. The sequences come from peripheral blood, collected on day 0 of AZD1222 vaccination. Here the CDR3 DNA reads TGCAGCGTTGGGACAGGGGGGACTGGGGCCAACGTCCTGACTTTC. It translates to CSVGTGGTGANVLTF.